This TCR beta chain was sequenced for a study of CD8 T cells in Susac syndrome. The study's findings and limits: Acknowledgment was made by the study that its TCR sequencing and HLA analysis involved a relatively small number of individuals.

CDR1 SGDLS and CDR2 YYNGEE come from the germline V gene. CDR3 length: 15 residues. Trimming removed 6 bases from V and 0 bases from J, with 14 bases in between. CD8+ and CD4+ T cells circulating in blood were sequenced for TCR beta. Both CD4+ and CD8+ T cells were negatively isolated, and TEMRA cells underwent FACS enrichment. A quantity of about 0.5 to 1 ug RNA underwent reverse transcription using random hexamers. TCR beta CDR3 was amplified by immunoSEQ multiplex PCR. This amplification extended across 54 Vbeta and 13 Jbeta segments. TCRdb re-called the immunoSEQ multiplex PCR reads with MiXCR, one entry per CDR3 protein. Found here are roughly 150,000 distinct CDR3 sequences, roughly 95% of them singletons; the top ten hold 0.14% to 0.15%. This clonotype was seen once. As yet, its antigen is unknown.

This chain links TRBV9 with TRBJ2-3, with D maybe TRBD1 (6 bases). This clonotype was sampled from a human donor with multiple sclerosis. The sequencing sample was made of CD8+ T cells from PBMCs. The CDR3 DNA reads TGTGCCAGCAACCAGGGGCACTCTAGCACAGATACGCAGTATTTT. This encodes CASNQGHSSTDTQYF.